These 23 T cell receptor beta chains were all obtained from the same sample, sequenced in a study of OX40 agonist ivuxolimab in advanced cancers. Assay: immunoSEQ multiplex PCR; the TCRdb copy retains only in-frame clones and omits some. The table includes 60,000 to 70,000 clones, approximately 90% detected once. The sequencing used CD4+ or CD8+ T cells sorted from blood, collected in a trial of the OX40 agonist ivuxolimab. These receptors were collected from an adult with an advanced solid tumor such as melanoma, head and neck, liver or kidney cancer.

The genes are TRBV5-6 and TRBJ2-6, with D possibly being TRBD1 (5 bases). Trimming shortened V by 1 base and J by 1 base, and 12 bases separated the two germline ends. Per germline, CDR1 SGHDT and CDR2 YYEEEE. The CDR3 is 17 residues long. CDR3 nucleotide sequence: TGTGCCAGCAGCTTGAGAACAGGTCCTTCTGGGGCCAACGTCCTGACTTTC. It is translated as CASSLRTGPSGANVLTF. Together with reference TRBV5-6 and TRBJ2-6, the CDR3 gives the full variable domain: DAGVTQSPTHLIKTRGQQVTLRCSPKSGHDTVSWYQQALGQGPQFIFQYYEEEERQRGNFPDRFSGHQFPNYSSELNVNALLLGDSALYLCASSLRTGPSGANVLTFGAGSRLTVL.

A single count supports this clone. The CDR3 is CASSRGTATYNEQFF. The CDR3 nucleotides are TGTGCCAGCAGTCGCGGGACGGCTACCTACAATGAGCAGTTCTTC. V gene TRBV6-5 combines with J gene TRBJ2-1; a weak D match, TRBD2 (6 bases). The CDR3 loop spans 15 amino acids. Trimming cost V 5 bases and J 2 bases, with 13 bases left between them. Germline CDR1 and CDR2: MNHEY and SVGAGI.

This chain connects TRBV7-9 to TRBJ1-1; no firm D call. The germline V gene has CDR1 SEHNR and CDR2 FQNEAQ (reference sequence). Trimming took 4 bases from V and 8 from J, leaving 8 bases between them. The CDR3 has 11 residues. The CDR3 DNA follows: TGTGCCAGCAGCTCCTGGAGGGAAGCTTTCTTT. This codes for CASSSWREAFF.

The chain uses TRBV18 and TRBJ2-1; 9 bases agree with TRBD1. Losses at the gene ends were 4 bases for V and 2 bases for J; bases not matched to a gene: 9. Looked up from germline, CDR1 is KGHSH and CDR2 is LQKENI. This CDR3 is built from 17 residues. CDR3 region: CASSRTGTGKTYNEQFF. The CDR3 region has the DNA TGTGCCAGCTCACGCACCGGGACAGGGAAAACCTACAATGAGCAGTTCTTC.

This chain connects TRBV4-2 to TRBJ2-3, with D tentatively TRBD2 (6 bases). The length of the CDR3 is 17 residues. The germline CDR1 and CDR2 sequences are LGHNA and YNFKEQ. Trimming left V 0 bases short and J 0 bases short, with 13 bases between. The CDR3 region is CASSQELAGYSTDTQYF. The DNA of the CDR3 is TGTGCCAGCAGCCAAGAGTTGGCGGGGTATAGCACAGATACGCAGTATTTT.

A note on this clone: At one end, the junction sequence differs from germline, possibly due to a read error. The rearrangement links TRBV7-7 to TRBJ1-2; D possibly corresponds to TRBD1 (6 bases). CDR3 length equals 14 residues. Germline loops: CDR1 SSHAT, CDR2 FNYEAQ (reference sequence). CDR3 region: CASSPQGSNYGYTF. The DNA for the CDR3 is TGTGCTAGCAGCCCCCAGGGGTCCAACTATGGCTACACCTTC.

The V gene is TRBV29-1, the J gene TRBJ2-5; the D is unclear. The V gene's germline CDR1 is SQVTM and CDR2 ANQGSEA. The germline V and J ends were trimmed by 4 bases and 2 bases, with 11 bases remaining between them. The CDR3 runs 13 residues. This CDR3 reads CSVGDIEQETQYF. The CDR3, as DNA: TGCAGCGTTGGCGACATCGAGCAAGAGACCCAGTACTTC.

CDR3 sequence: CASSAHSVNTEAFF. DNA for the CDR3: TGCGCCAGCAGCGCCCACAGCGTGAACACTGAAGCTTTCTTT. The chain carries TRBV5-1 and TRBJ1-1; D is unclear. The ends were cut back, 4 bases at V and 0 bases at J, with 10 bases in the middle. CDR3 length equals 14 residues. From germline, CDR1 is SGHRS and CDR2 YFSETQ.

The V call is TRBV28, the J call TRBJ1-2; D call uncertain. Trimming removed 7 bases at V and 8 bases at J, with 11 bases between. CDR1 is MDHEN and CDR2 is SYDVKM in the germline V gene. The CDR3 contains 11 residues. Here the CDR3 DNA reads TGTGCCAGCAAGGAGAACGAAGGCTACACCTTC. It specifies CASKENEGYTF.

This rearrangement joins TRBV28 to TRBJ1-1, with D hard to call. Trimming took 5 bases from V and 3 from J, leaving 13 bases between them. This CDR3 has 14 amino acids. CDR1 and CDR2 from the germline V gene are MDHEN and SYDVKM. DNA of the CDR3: TGTGCCAGCAGTAACCGGGAGCCCCACACTGAAGCTTTCTTT. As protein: CASSNREPHTEAFF.

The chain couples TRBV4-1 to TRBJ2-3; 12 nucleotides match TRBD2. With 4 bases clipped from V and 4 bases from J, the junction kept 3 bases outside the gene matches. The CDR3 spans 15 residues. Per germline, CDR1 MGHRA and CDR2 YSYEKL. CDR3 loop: CASSRRTSGADTQYF. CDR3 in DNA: TGCGCCAGCAGCCGGCGGACTAGCGGGGCAGATACGCAGTATTTT.

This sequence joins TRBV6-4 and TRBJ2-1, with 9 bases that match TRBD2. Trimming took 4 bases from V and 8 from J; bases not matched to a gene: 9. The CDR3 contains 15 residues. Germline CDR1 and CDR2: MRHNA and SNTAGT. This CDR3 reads CASSGGSGSVDEQFF. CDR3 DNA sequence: TGTGCCAGCAGTGGGGGTAGCGGGAGTGTCGATGAGCAGTTCTTC.

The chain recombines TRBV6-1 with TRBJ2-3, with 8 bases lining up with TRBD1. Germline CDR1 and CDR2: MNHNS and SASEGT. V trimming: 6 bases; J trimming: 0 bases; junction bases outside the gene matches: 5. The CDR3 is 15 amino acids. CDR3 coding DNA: TGTGCCAGCAGGCCACAGGGGGTTAGCACAGATACGCAGTATTTT. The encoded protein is CASRPQGVSTDTQYF.

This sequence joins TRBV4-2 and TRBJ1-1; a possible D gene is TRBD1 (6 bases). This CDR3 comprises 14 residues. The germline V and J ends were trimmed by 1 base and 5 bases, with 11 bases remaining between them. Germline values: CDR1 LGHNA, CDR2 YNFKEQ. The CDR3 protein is CASSQGGGGTEAFF. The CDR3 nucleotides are TGTGCCAGCAGCCAAGGTGGAGGGGGGACTGAAGCTTTCTTT.

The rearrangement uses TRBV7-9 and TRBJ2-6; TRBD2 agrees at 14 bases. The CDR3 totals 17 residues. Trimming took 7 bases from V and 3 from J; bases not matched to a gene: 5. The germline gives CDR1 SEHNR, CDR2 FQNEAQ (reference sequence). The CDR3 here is CASTTSGGAGGANVLTF. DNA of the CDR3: TGTGCCAGCACGACTAGCGGGGGGGCCGGTGGGGCCAACGTCCTGACTTTC.

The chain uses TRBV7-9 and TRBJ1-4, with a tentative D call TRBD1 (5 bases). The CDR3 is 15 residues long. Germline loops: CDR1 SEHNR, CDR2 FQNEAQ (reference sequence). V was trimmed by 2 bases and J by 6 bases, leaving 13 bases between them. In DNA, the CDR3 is TGTGCCAGCAGCTTATCGACAGAGTATTATGAAAAACTGTTTTTT. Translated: CASSLSTEYYEKLFF.

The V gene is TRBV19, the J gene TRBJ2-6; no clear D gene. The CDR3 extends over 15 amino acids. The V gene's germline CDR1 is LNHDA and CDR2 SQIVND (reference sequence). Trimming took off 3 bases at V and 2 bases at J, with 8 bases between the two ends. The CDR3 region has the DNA TGTGCCAGTAGTATCCGGTCCCCTGGGGCCAACGTCCTGACTTTC. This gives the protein CASSIRSPGANVLTF. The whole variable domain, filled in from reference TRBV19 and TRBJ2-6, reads DGGITQSPKYLFRKEGQNVTLSCEQNLNHDAMYWYRQDPGQGLRLIYYSQIVNDFQKGDIAEGYSVSREKKESFPLTVTSAQKNPTAFYLCASSIRSPGANVLTFGAGSRLTVL.

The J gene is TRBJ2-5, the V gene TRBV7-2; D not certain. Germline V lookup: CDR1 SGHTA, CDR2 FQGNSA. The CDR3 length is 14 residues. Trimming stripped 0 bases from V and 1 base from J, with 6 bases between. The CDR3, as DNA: TGTGCCAGCAGCTTAGCAGGAACCCAAGAGACCCAGTACTTC. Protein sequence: CASSLAGTQETQYF.

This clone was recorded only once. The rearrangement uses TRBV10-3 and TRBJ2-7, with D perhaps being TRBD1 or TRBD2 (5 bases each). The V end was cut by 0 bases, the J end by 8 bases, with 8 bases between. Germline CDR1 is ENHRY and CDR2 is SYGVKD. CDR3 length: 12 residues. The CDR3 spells CAISESEGKQYF. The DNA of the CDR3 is TGTGCCATCAGTGAGTCCGAGGGGAAGCAGTACTTC.

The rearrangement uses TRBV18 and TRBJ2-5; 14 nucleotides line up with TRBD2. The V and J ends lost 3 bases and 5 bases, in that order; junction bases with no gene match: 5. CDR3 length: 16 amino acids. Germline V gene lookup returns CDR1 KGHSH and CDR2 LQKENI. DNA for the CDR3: TGTGCCAGCTCACCTGTGGGACTAGCGGGAGTGGAGACCCAGTACTTC. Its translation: CASSPVGLAGVETQYF.

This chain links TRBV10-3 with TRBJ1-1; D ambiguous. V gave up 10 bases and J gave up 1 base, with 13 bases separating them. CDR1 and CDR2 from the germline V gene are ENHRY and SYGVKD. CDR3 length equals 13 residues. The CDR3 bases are TGTGCCACCTTACGGACGGAGAACACTGAAGCTTTCTTT. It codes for CATLRTENTEAFF.

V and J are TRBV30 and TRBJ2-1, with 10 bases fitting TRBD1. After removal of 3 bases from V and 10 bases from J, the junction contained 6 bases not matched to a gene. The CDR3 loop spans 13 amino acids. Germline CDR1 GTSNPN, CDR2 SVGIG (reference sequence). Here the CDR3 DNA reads TGTGCCTGGAGAGGGGGACAGGGGAAGGAGCAGTTCTTC. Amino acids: CAWRGGQGKEQFF.

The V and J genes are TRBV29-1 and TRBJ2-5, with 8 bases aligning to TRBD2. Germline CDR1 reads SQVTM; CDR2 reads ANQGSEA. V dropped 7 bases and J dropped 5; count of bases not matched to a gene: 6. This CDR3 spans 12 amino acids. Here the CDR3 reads CSARTSLETQYF. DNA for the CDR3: TGCAGCGCCCGGACTAGCTTGGAGACCCAGTACTTC. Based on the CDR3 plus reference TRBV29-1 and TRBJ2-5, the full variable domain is SAVISQKPSRDICQRGTSLTIQCQVDSQVTMMFWYRQQPGQSLTLIATANQGSEATYESGFVIDKFPISRPNLTFSTLTVSNMSPEDSSIYLCSARTSLETQYFGPGTRLLVL.